This entry lists 21 T cell receptor delta chains sequenced from one sample in a study of γδ T cells in repeated Plasmodium falciparum infection. TCRdb re-called clones from the multiplex PCR reads using CATT. This table holds tens of thousands of delta-chain clones, around 1.4% found once. Vgamma9/Vdelta2+ and Vdelta2-negative gammadelta T cells were flow-sorted from PBMC for bulk sequencing. The sequencing input was gamma-delta T cells from blood. The receptors come from a pool of human donors (malaria-infected and uninfected, not separated).

Points on this clone: TCRdb's protein, taken from a much larger clone, differs from this DNA's translation at residue 17, likely owing to a read error; the protein displayed comes from the DNA. V is TRDV1 and J is TRDJ1; 8 nucleotides line up with TRDD2. TCRdb supplies no J gene; here it was assigned by aligning the nucleotide sequence to germline. V lost 1 base and J lost 0; bases outside the gene matches: 25. The germline CDR1 and CDR2 sequences are TSWWSYY and QGS. The CDR3 sequence is 23 residues long. The CDR3 protein is CALGEPSPTTSYFWSPHTDKLIF. CDR3 DNA: TGTGCTCTTGGGGAACCCTCACCGACAACTTCCTACTTCTGGTCCCCGCACACCGATAAACTCATCTTT.

This clone was seen a handful of times. The protein given by TCRdb reflects a much larger clone and differs at residue 14 from this DNA's translation, likely from a read error; the protein shown is the DNA's translation. This chain joins TRDV1 and TRDJ1; D is perhaps TRDD2 (5 bases). Matching the DNA to germline supplied the J gene, which TCRdb does not give. V was cut by 0 bases and J by 0 bases, with 26 bases left in between. The CDR3 sequence is 21 residues long. Germline assignment: CDR1 TSWWSYY and CDR2 QGS. This CDR3 is CALGELLFAYVVPRYTDKLIF. The CDR3 DNA follows: TGTGCTCTTGGGGAACTACTATTCGCCTACGTTGTTCCGCGGTACACCGATAAACTCATCTTT.

V is TRDV1 and J is TRDJ1; 9 bases line up with TRDD3. The J gene comes from matching the DNA to germline here; TCRdb lacks it. The CDR3 has 18 residues. V gave up 3 bases and J gave up 4 bases; unmatched junction bases: 15. Per germline, CDR1 TSWWSYY and CDR2 QGS. The CDR3 protein is CALGDARLGDPRVDKLIF. CDR3 nucleotide sequence: TGTGCTCTTGGGGATGCCAGACTGGGGGACCCTAGGGTCGATAAACTCATCTTT.

Notes on this clone: With a far larger clone one base away, a read error is the likely cause. The identical CDR3 is also encoded by other nucleotide sequences in the sample. The chain joins TRDV2 to TRDJ1; 11 bases line up with TRDD3. TCRdb is silent on the J gene; assignment here came from matching the DNA to germline. Germline loops: CDR1 GEAIGNYY, CDR2 EKD. V lost 0 bases, J lost 1 base, and 27 bases stayed unmatched. The CDR3 contains 24 residues. Here the CDR3 reads CACDTVGSNRGQHWGIGSTDKLIF. For the CDR3, the DNA is TGTGCCTGTGACACCGTCGGGTCTAACCGAGGGCAGCACTGGGGGATAGGGTCCACCGATAAACTCATCTTT.

Only a few counts were recorded for this clone. This is likely an artifact of a read error, given a far larger clone one base away. This sample also contains other DNA sequences that code for the same CDR3. This chain connects TRDV2 to TRDJ1, with D tentatively TRDD3 (6 bases). The J gene, not given by TCRdb, was assigned here from a germline match of the nucleotide sequence. The CDR3 totals 15 residues. Trimming took 3 bases from V and 0 from J, leaving 13 bases between them. Germline V gene sequence: CDR1 GEAIGNYY, CDR2 EKD. Written as DNA, the CDR3 is TGTGCCTGTGACGGGGCCGGGGGACACACCGATAAACTCATCTTT. It yields the protein CACDGAGGHTDKLIF.

As regards this clone: Since a far larger clone is one base different, this is likely a read error. The V and J genes are TRDV1 and TRDJ1; 13 positions agree with TRDD3. The J gene, absent from TCRdb, was called here by matching the DNA to germline. The CDR3 runs 33 residues. With V trimmed by 0 bases and J by 2 bases, 51 bases remained unmatched. Germline V gives CDR1 TSWWSYY, CDR2 QGS. The DNA of the CDR3 is TGTGCTCTTGGGGAACTGCCCGCCTCCCCTCTCCCGATTCTATACTGGGGGATACGCTTCGTAACCTTGGACCAACAAAGAACCGATAAACTCATCTTT. Translation gives CALGELPASPLPILYWGIRFVTLDQQRTDKLIF.

This clone was seen more than once but under ten times. TCRdb pairs this DNA with a much larger clone's protein that differs at residue 11, likely a read error; the protein shown was translated from the DNA. The CDR3 protein is CAFSNLLLGDAKLIF. The CDR3, as DNA: TGTGCCTTTAGCAACCTGCTACTGGGGGATGCCAAACTCATCTTT. This chain connects TRDV3 to TRDJ1; 10 bases agree with TRDD3. Because TCRdb records no J gene, it was assigned here through a match of the DNA to germline. This CDR3 is 15 amino acids long. CDR1 and CDR2 (germline): TVYSNPD, GDNSRS (reference sequence). The trim removed 0 bases at V and 8 bases at J, leaving 12 bases unmatched. The full variable domain, rest sourced from reference TRDV3 and TRDJ1, is CDKVTQSSPDQTVASGSEVVLLCTYDTVYSNPDLFWYRIRPDYSFQFVFYGDNSRSEGADFTQGRFSVKHILTQKAFHLVISPVRTEDSATYYCAFSNLLLGDAKLIFGKGTRVTVEP.

This clone was seen more than once but under ten times. This sequence is one base from a far larger clone and is likely a read error. Other DNA sequences from this sample encode an identical CDR3 as well. The chain couples TRDV1 to TRDJ1, with a possible D match to TRDD3 (6 bases). The J gene, absent from TCRdb, was called here by matching the DNA to germline. CDR1 and CDR2 (germline): TSWWSYY, QGS. V lost 2 bases and J 1 base, leaving 17 bases between the germline ends. The CDR3 is 17 residues long. This CDR3 reads CALGEELGLRATDKLIF. CDR3 sequence (DNA): TGTGCTCTTGGGGAAGAACTGGGACTTAGGGCCACCGATAAACTCATCTTT.

This clone has a count of ten or more. This may arise from a read error, as a much more abundant clone is one base away. The sample has other DNA sequences that encode this CDR3 too. A V gene of TRDV1 was called, but no J gene was assigned. CDR1 is TSWWSYY, CDR2 QGS, per germline. The CDR3 consists of 15 residues. CDR3 sequence (DNA): TGTGCTCTTGGGGAAAGGAAGGGGCGCGCCCTGGGACTCATCTTC. It yields the protein CALGERKGRALGLIF.

This clone was detected ten times or more. The J gene is TRDJ1, the V gene TRDV1, with 13 bases matching TRDD3. The CDR3 totals 18 residues. In germline, CDR1 is TSWWSYY, CDR2 QGS. V shed 3 bases and J 7 bases; nucleotides not matched to a gene: 14. CDR3 loop: CALGDPSTLYWGIRKLIF. The DNA for the CDR3 is TGTGCTCTTGGGGATCCATCTACTCTGTACTGGGGGATACGTAAACTCATCTTT.

Concerning this clone itself: TCRdb assigns this DNA the protein of a much larger clone, which departs from its translation at residue 10; this likely reflects a read error, and the protein shown comes from translating the DNA. The rearrangement joins TRDV2 to TRDJ1, with 10 nucleotides matching TRDD3. The J gene was not available in TCRdb and was assigned here by matching the DNA to germline segments. This CDR3 is 16 amino acids long. The germline gives CDR1 GEAIGNYY, CDR2 EKD. V was pared by 3 bases and J by 3 bases, with 9 bases of the junction left unmatched. The CDR3 DNA reads as TGTGCCTGTGACGCCTTACTGGGGGATGCGCCCGATAAACTCATCTTT. Translated: CACDALLGDAPDKLIF.

As regards this clone: TCRdb's listed protein matches a much larger clone and diverges from this DNA's translation at residue 3, likely through a read error; the protein shown comes from the DNA. This chain joins TRDV1 and TRDJ1; 7 bases are a match to TRDD3. Germline CDR1 and CDR2: TSWWSYY and QGS. This CDR3 has 23 residues. The CDR3 reads CARGEYLSPIRKLTLGVTDKLIF. In nucleotides, the CDR3 is TGTGCTCGTGGGGAATATCTTTCCCCGATTAGGAAACTCACTCTGGGGGTCACCGATAAACTCATCTTT.

There are a few counts of this clone. TCRdb's protein, taken from a much larger clone, differs from this DNA's translation at residue 5, likely owing to a read error; the protein displayed comes from the DNA. The rearrangement links TRDV2 to TRDJ1, with 8 bases matching TRDD3. The J gene is absent in TCRdb and was assigned here via DNA matching to germline. V dropped 2 bases and J dropped 8; count of bases not matched to a gene: 24. CDR3 size: 19 residues. Germline values: CDR1 GEAIGNYY, CDR2 EKD. CDR3 DNA sequence: TGTGCCTGTGACAGGCTGGGGGACTCACCAACTCTCCAAAGTGACAAACTCATCTTT. Its translation is CACDRLGDSPTLQSDKLIF.

The rearrangement joins TRDV1 to TRDJ1; 9 bases match TRDD2. The J gene was missing in TCRdb and was found by matching the end of the DNA to germline. The CDR3 extends over 25 amino acids. Germline V gene lookup returns CDR1 TSWWSYY and CDR2 QGS. Germline trimming cut 6 bases from V and 3 bases from J; bases unmatched to any gene: 38. CDR3: CALGTMGLPTNGGRTPSTSADKLIF. DNA for the CDR3: TGTGCTCTTGGAACCATGGGCCTTCCTACGAATGGGGGACGAACCCCATCCACTTCAGCCGATAAACTCATCTTT.

In this sample, this clone turned up a few times. A far larger clone is a single base away, which makes a read error likely. Other DNA sequences within the sample encode an identical CDR3. The chain links TRDV1 to TRDJ1, with D tentatively TRDD2 (9 bases). No J segment appears in TCRdb, so it was assigned here by matching the sequence to germline. Germline CDR1 TSWWSYY, CDR2 QGS. V was clipped by 3 bases and J by 0 bases, with 29 bases between them. CDR3 length: 21 residues. CDR3 in DNA: TGTGCTCTTGGGGAGCGGCCCTTCCTACAATACTGGGGGGATTACACCGATAAACTCATCTTT. Amino acids: CALGERPFLQYWGDYTDKLIF.

This clone was recorded at least ten times. This DNA's translation differs at residue 3 from TCRdb's protein, which comes from a much larger clone; a read error is likely, and the protein shown is translated from the DNA. The chain has TRDV3 and TRDJ1; tentative D call: TRDD3 (5 bases). Germline-derived CDR1 and CDR2 are TVYSNPD and GDNSRS (reference sequence). V was clipped by 5 bases and J by 0 bases, with 16 bases between them. The CDR3 extends over 14 amino acids. The CDR3 here is CAPQGGLYTDKLIF. CDR3 sequence (DNA): TGTGCCCCCCAGGGGGGTTTGTACACCGATAAACTCATCTTT.

As for this clone: TCRdb has a much larger clone's protein, which differs at residue 16 from the translation of this DNA, likely because of a read error; what is shown is the protein translated from the DNA. The chain carries TRDV3 and TRDJ1, with D possibly called TRDD2 or TRDD3 (7 bases each). The CDR3 has 25 residues. Trimming removed 0 bases at V and 0 bases at J, with 44 bases between. The germline V gene has CDR1 TVYSNPD and CDR2 GDNSRS (reference sequence). CDR3 loop: CAFRFFLRRAGGLTPLGWYTDKLIF. The CDR3 DNA reads TGTGCCTTTAGATTTTTCCTACGAAGGGCTGGGGGTTTAACGCCGCTAGGATGGTACACCGATAAACTCATCTTT.

Of note for this clone: The protein in TCRdb stems from a much larger clone and differs at residue 11 from this DNA's translation, likely a read error; here the protein is translated from the DNA. The chain recombines TRDV2 with TRDJ1; TRDD3 is a possible D gene (6 bases). TCRdb leaves out the J gene; it was filled in here by matching the DNA to germline. This CDR3 contains 16 residues. Germline lookup yields CDR1 GEAIGNYY and CDR2 EKD. V lost 0 bases and J lost 5, with 18 bases in between. CDR3: CACDTVGALGIDKLIF. DNA of the CDR3: TGTGCCTGTGACACCGTGGGGGCTTTGGGCATTGATAAACTCATCTTT.

Notes on this clone: The mismatch at residue 7 between this DNA's translation and the TCRdb protein of a much larger clone likely reflects a read error; the protein shown is translated from the DNA. This chain connects TRDV1 to TRDJ1, with D uncertain. Germline matching of the DNA provided the J gene here, since TCRdb leaves it blank. This CDR3 is built from 13 residues. The germline V and J ends were trimmed by 4 bases and 6 bases, with 12 bases remaining between them. Per the germline V gene, CDR1 is TSWWSYY and CDR2 is QGS. For the CDR3, the DNA is TGTGCTCTTGGGGGATTTCGGTGTAATAAACTCATCTTT. Translated, it gives CALGGFRCNKLIF.

This clone was counted only a few times. This likely stems from a read error, as it lies one base from a far larger clone. Other DNA variants within this sample encode the same CDR3. V usage is TRDV2 and J usage is TRDJ1; 12 bases agree with TRDD3. Matching the DNA to germline supplied the J gene, which TCRdb does not give. Germline assignment: CDR1 GEAIGNYY and CDR2 EKD. Unmatched junction bases numbered 10, after V lost 0 bases and J lost 3 bases. CDR3 length: 18 amino acids. CDR3 region: CACDTGKLLGDTPDKLIF. DNA for the CDR3: TGTGCCTGTGACACCGGGAAGTTACTGGGGGATACACCCGATAAACTCATCTTT.

This clone was seen a handful of times. The likely explanation is a read error, given a far larger clone one base away. Other DNA sequences within the sample encode an identical CDR3. The V call is TRDV2, the J call TRDJ1, with 10 bases aligning to TRDD3. TCRdb offers no J gene call, so here the DNA was matched to germline to obtain one. Per the germline V gene, CDR1 is GEAIGNYY and CDR2 is EKD. Germline trimming cut 4 bases from V and 10 bases from J; bases unmatched to any gene: 11. This CDR3 has 14 amino acids. The CDR3 sequence: CACDTLGDTRGLIF. Written as DNA, the CDR3 is TGTGCCTGTGATACGTTGGGGGATACCCGGGGACTCATCTTT.